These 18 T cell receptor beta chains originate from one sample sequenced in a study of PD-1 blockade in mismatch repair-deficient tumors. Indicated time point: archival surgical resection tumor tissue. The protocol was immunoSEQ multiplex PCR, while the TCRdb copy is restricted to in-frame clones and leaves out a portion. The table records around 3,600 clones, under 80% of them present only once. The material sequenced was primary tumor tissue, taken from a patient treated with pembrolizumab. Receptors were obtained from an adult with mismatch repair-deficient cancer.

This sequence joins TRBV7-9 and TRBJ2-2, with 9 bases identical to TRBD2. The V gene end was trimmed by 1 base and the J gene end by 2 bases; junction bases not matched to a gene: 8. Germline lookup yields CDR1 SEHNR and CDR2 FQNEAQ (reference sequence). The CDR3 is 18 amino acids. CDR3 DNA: TGTGCCAGCAGCTTAGGACTAGCGGAGACATCTAACACCGGGGAGCTGTTTTTT. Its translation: CASSLGLAETSNTGELFF.

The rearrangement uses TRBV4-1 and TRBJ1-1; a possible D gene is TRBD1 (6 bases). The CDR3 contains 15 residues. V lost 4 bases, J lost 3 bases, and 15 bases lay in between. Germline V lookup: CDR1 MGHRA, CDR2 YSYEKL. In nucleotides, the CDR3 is TGCGCCAGCAGCCGCAGGGGCAGTCAGGACACTGAAGCTTTCTTT. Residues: CASSRRGSQDTEAFF.

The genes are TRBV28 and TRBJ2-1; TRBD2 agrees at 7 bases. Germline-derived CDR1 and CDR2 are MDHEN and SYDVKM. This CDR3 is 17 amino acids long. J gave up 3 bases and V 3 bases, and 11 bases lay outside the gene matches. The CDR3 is CASSLRKAGTFYNEQFF. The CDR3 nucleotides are TGTGCCAGCAGTTTGCGGAAAGCGGGAACATTCTACAATGAGCAGTTCTTC.

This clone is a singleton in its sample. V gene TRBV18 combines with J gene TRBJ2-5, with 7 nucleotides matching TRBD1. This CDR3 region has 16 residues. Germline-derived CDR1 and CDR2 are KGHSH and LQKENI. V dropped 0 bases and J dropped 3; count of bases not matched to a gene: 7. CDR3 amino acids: CASSPPQGRKEETQYF. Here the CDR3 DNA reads TGTGCCAGCTCACCACCACAGGGGCGGAAGGAAGAGACCCAGTACTTC.

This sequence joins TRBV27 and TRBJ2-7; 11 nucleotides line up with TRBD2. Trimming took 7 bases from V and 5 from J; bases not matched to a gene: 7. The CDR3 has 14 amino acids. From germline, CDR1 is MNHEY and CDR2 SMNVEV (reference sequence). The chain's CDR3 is CASITSGRSHEQYF. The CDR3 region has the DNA TGTGCCAGCATTACTAGCGGGAGATCCCACGAGCAGTACTTC.

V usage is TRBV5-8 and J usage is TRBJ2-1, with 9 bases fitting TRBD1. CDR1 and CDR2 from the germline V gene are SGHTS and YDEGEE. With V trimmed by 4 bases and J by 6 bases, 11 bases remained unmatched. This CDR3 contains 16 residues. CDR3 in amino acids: CASSTGGTGPLNEQFF. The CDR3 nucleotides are TGTGCCAGCAGCACGGGCGGGACAGGGCCCCTCAATGAGCAGTTCTTC. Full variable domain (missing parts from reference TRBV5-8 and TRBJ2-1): EAGVTQSPTHLIKTRGQQATLRCSPISGHTSVYWYQQALGLGLQFLLWYDEGEERNRGNFPPRFSGRQFPNYSSELNVNALELEDSALYLCASSTGGTGPLNEQFFGPGTRLTVL.

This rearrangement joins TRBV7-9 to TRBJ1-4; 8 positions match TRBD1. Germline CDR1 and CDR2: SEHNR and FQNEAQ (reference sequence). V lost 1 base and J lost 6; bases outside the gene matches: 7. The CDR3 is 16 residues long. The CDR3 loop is CASSLDTGGAYEKLFF. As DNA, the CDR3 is TGTGCCAGCAGCTTAGATACAGGGGGGGCCTATGAAAAACTGTTTTTT. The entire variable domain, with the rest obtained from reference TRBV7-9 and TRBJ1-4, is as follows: DTGVSQNPRHKITKRGQNVTFRCDPISEHNRLYWYRQTLGQGPEFLTYFQNEAQLEKSRLLSDRFSAERPKGSFSTLEIQRTEQGDSAMYLCASSLDTGGAYEKLFFGSGTQLSVL.

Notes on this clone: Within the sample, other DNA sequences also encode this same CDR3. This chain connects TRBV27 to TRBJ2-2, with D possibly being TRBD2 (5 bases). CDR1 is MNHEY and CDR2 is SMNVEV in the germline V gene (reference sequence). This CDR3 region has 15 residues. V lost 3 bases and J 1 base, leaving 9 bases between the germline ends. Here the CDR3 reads CASSFVGRNTGELFF. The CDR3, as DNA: TGTGCCAGCAGTTTTGTGGGGAGGAACACCGGGGAGCTGTTTTTT.

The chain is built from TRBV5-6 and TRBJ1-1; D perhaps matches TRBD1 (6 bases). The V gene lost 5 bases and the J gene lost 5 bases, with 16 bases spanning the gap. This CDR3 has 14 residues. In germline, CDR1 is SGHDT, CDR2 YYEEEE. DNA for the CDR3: TGTGCCAGCAGGCAGGGGTTTTCGGGTACTGAAGCTTTCTTT. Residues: CASRQGFSGTEAFF.

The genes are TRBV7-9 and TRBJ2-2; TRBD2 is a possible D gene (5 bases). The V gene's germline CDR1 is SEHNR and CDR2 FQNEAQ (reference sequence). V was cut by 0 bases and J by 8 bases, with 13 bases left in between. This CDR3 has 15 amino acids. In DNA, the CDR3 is TGTGCCAGCAGCTTAGCCCTGGCACGGGGTGGGGAGCTGTTTTTT. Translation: CASSLALARGGELFF. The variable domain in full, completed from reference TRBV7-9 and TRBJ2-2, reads DTGVSQNPRHKITKRGQNVTFRCDPISEHNRLYWYRQTLGQGPEFLTYFQNEAQLEKSRLLSDRFSAERPKGSFSTLEIQRTEQGDSAMYLCASSLALARGGELFFGEGSRLTVL.

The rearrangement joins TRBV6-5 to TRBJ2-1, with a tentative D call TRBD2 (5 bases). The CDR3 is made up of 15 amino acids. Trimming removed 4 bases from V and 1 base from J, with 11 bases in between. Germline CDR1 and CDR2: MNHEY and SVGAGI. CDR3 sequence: CASSSAPGSYNEQFF. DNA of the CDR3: TGTGCCAGCAGTTCCGCTCCGGGGTCCTACAATGAGCAGTTCTTC.

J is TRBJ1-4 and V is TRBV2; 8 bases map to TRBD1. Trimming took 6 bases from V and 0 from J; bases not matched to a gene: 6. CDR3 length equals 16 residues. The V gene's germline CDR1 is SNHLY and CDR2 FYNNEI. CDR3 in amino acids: CASRPGQGATNEKLFF. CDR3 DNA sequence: TGTGCCAGCAGGCCAGGACAGGGAGCAACTAATGAAAAACTGTTTTTT.

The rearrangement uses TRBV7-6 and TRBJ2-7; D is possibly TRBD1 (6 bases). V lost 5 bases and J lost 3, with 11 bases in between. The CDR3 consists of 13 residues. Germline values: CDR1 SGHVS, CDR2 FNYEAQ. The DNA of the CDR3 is TGTGCCAGCAGCCTTCAGGGGAACTACGAGCAGTACTTC. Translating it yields CASSLQGNYEQYF.

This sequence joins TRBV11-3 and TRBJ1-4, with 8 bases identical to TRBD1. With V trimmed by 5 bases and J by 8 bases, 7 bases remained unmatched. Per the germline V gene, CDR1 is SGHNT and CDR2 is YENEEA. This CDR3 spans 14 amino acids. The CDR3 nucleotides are TGTGCCAGCAGCCACGGGACAGGTCACGAAAAACTGTTTTTT. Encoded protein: CASSHGTGHEKLFF.

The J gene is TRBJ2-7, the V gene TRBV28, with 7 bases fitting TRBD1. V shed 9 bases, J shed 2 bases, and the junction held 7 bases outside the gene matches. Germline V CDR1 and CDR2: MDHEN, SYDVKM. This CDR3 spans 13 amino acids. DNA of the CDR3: TGTGCCAGTGATACAGGGGTCGCCTACGAGCAGTACTTC. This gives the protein CASDTGVAYEQYF.

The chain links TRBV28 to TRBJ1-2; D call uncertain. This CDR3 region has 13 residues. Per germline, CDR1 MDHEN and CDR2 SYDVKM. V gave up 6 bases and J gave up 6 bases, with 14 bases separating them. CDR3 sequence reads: CASRSGYGDGYTF. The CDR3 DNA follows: TGTGCCAGCAGGTCGGGCTACGGGGATGGCTACACCTTC.

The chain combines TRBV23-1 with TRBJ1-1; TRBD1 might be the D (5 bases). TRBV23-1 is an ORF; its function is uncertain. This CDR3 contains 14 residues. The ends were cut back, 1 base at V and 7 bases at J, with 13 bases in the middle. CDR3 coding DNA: TGCGCCAGCAGTCAATTCCGGGGGGTCAATGAAGCTTTCTTT. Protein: CASSQFRGVNEAFF.

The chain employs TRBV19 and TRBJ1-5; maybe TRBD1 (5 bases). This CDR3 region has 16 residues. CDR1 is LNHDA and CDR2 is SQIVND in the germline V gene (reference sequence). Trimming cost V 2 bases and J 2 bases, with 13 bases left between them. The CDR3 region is CASSITQGRRNQPQHF. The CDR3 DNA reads TGTGCCAGTAGTATAACGCAGGGAAGGCGCAATCAGCCCCAGCATTTT.